Each of the 9 T cell receptor beta chains below was sequenced from the same sample in a study of Ad26.COV2.S vaccination and SARS-CoV-2 variants. The treatment: around 19 received Ad26.COV2.S at low or high dose, single or two shots; 5 received placebo; per-sample allocation not given. Sampling was performed 63 days after the first vaccine or placebo injection. The repertoire was sequenced with immunoSEQ multiplex PCR; TCRdb's copy has only in-frame clones and lacks some. Among 300,000 to 400,000 clones listed, approximately 87% were seen once. This specimen was peripheral blood, taken in a trial of Ad26.COV2.S vaccine versus placebo. Receptors originate from a person between 18 and 65 years old who received the Ad26.COV2.S COVID-19 vaccine or a placebo.

The chain has TRBV7-3 and TRBJ2-3; TRBD2 matches at 11 bases. The CDR3 covers 17 residues. CDR1 is SGHTA and CDR2 is FQGTGA in the germline V gene. Unmatched junction bases numbered 9, after V lost 3 bases and J lost 4 bases. The CDR3 sequence is CASSFNSGRGRADTQYF. The CDR3 nucleotides are TGTGCCAGCAGCTTTAATAGCGGGAGGGGTCGGGCAGATACGCAGTATTTT.

V usage is TRBV27 and J usage is TRBJ2-5, with 9 bases lining up with TRBD2. This CDR3 has 14 amino acids. CDR1 is MNHEY, CDR2 SMNVEV, per germline (reference sequence). V lost 4 bases to trimming and J lost 4 bases; unmatched junction nucleotides: 4. The CDR3 DNA is TGTGCCAGCAGTTCCCAACTAGCGGGAGAGACCCAGTACTTC. Translating gives CASSSQLAGETQYF.

Only a few counts were recorded for this clone. This chain connects TRBV19 to TRBJ1-5, with TRBD1 identical over 7 bases. The germline V gene encodes CDR1 LNHDA and CDR2 SQIVND (reference sequence). The CDR3 is made up of 14 amino acids. Losses at the gene ends were 8 bases for V and 7 bases for J; bases not matched to a gene: 11. In DNA form, the CDR3 reads TGTGCCAGTTCGGACAGGTCGCCCAGGCAGCCCCAGCATTTT. Its translation: CASSDRSPRQPQHF.

The rearrangement links TRBV7-9 to TRBJ2-3; D is unclear. Trimming pared 4 bases from V and 6 bases from J, leaving 20 bases between. The germline gives CDR1 SEHNR, CDR2 FQNEAQ (reference sequence). The CDR3 runs 16 residues. CDR3 amino acids: CASSSPVGPSWDTQYF. DNA of the CDR3: TGTGCCAGCAGCTCCCCCGTTGGCCCGAGCTGGGATACGCAGTATTTT.

CDR3 protein: CASSEGQGSWETQYF. CDR3 sequence (DNA): TGTGCCAGCAGTGAAGGACAGGGGAGTTGGGAGACCCAGTACTTC. V gene TRBV27 combines with J gene TRBJ2-5; 9 bases are shared with TRBD1. V gave up 5 bases and J gave up 5 bases; unmatched junction bases: 9. Germline V CDR1 and CDR2: MNHEY, SMNVEV (reference sequence). CDR3 length: 15 amino acids.

This rearrangement joins TRBV6-5 to TRBJ1-5; TRBD1 might be the D (6 bases). The germline CDR1 and CDR2 sequences are MNHEY and SVGAGI. The CDR3 length is 16 residues. V dropped 4 bases and J dropped 0 bases, with 13 bases sitting between them. The CDR3 nucleotides are TGTGCCAGCAGTTGGCCCAGGGGTATTAGCAATCAGCCCCAGCATTTT. Its protein product is CASSWPRGISNQPQHF.

The chain links TRBV7-2 to TRBJ2-5, with 9 bases aligning to TRBD2. V was pared by 1 base and J by 5 bases, with 5 bases of the junction left unmatched. Germline V gives CDR1 SGHTA, CDR2 FQGNSA. This CDR3 comprises 15 residues. CDR3 in amino acids: CASSLELAGWETQYF. The CDR3 DNA sequence: TGTGCCAGCAGCTTAGAGCTAGCGGGGTGGGAGACCCAGTACTTC.

V and J are TRBV18 and TRBJ1-1, with D possibly being TRBD1 (6 bases). The germline CDR1 and CDR2 sequences are KGHSH and LQKENI. CDR3 size: 13 residues. V lost 9 bases and J lost 2, with 13 bases in between. The chain's CDR3 is CASSQGYNTEAFF. CDR3 bases: TGTGCCAGTTCTCAGGGGTATAACACTGAAGCTTTCTTT.

The rearrangement links TRBV7-6 to TRBJ1-2; D call uncertain. The CDR3 has 19 amino acids. Trimming removed 1 base from V and 3 bases from J, with 24 bases in between. CDR1 is SGHVS and CDR2 is FNYEAQ in the germline V gene. The CDR3 spells CASSLVVSANGPGDYGYTF. In DNA form, the CDR3 reads TGTGCCAGCAGCTTAGTTGTTTCGGCCAACGGACCTGGGGACTATGGCTACACCTTC.